What follows are 20 T cell receptor beta chains derived from one specimen sequenced in a study of cytomegalovirus exposure and HLA in healthy donors. Profiled with immunoSEQ multiplex PCR; TCRdb holds only in-frame clones, not every one. There are about 170,000 clones in the sample; around nine tenths occur only once, and approximately 10% lies in the top ten. The material sequenced was PBMCs. The source of these receptors is a woman under 30 in good health and CMV-seropositive.

The V call is TRBV5-1, the J call TRBJ1-2; D gene unclear. Germline CDR1 and CDR2: SGHRS and YFSETQ. The V end lost 4 bases, the J end lost 1 base, and 17 bases lay between the germline ends. The CDR3 totals 16 residues. The CDR3 loop reads CASSPAGSEGNYGYTF. The CDR3 DNA is TGCGCCAGCAGCCCGGCTGGGTCAGAGGGTAACTATGGCTACACCTTC.

The genes are TRBV4-2 and TRBJ2-7, with a weak D call TRBD1 (7 bases). The CDR3 covers 18 residues. V was shortened by 5 bases and J by 0 bases, with 23 bases between the two germline ends. The germline V gene has CDR1 LGHNA and CDR2 YNFKEQ. CDR3 in amino acids: CASSFSLTGRDSSYEQYF. The CDR3 DNA reads TGTGCCAGCAGCTTTTCTCTCACCGGGCGGGACAGCTCCTACGAGCAGTACTTC.

The V and J genes are TRBV7-3 and TRBJ2-1; a possible D gene is TRBD2 (6 bases). Germline CDR1 is SGHTA and CDR2 is FQGTGA. CDR3 length equals 13 residues. Trimming took off 6 bases at V and 4 bases at J, with 10 bases between the two ends. CDR3 nucleotides: TGTGCCAGCAGGGGCGGGAAATACAATGAGCAGTTCTTC. Protein product: CASRGGKYNEQFF.

The chain joins TRBV5-1 to TRBJ1-1; D perhaps matches TRBD1 (6 bases). The CDR3 totals 14 residues. Trimming removed 3 bases from V and 2 bases from J, with 11 bases in between. Germline V lookup: CDR1 SGHRS, CDR2 YFSETQ. CDR3 sequence: CASSSPGENTEAFF. For the CDR3, the DNA is TGCGCCAGCAGCTCCCCAGGGGAAAACACTGAAGCTTTCTTT. Filled out from reference TRBV5-1 and TRBJ1-1, the complete variable domain reads KAGVTQTPRYLIKTRGQQVTLSCSPISGHRSVSWYQQTPGQGLQFLFEYFSETQRNKGNFPGRFSGRQFSNSRSEMNVSTLELGDSALYLCASSSPGENTEAFFGQGTRLTVV.

The rearrangement uses TRBV19 and TRBJ1-2; D not certain. Germline V lookup: CDR1 LNHDA, CDR2 SQIVND (reference sequence). With 3 bases removed from V and 6 bases from J, the gap between germline ends came to 8 bases. This CDR3 contains 12 residues. As DNA, the CDR3 is TGTGCCAGTAGTATTATAGGAGATGGCTACACCTTC. It codes for CASSIIGDGYTF.

The genes are TRBV11-3 and TRBJ2-7; 8 bases map to TRBD2. Germline V gives CDR1 SGHNT, CDR2 YENEEA. This CDR3 has 18 residues. V was clipped by 5 bases and J by 2 bases; unmatched bases: 17. The CDR3 DNA is TGTGCCAGCAGCGCAAGCCTGGGACTAGTCAGGGATCCCTACGAGCAGTACTTC. Translated, it gives CASSASLGLVRDPYEQYF.

V usage is TRBV14 and J usage is TRBJ2-1, with D perhaps TRBD2 (6 bases). The CDR3 length is 15 residues. V was shortened by 2 bases and J by 7 bases, with 15 bases between the two germline ends. Germline V gives CDR1 SGHDN, CDR2 FVKESK. The CDR3 bases are TGTGCCAGCAGCCAATGGGCGGGATTTGGGAATGAGCAGTTCTTC. It is translated as CASSQWAGFGNEQFF.

The gene calls are TRBV7-8 and TRBJ1-2, with D unclear. Germline loops: CDR1 SGHVS, CDR2 FQNEAQ. V was shortened by 5 bases and J by 0 bases, with 16 bases between the two germline ends. This CDR3 has 16 residues. This CDR3 is CASSAPPSGANYGYTF. For the CDR3, the DNA is TGTGCCAGCAGCGCCCCCCCCAGTGGAGCTAACTATGGCTACACCTTC.

This chain joins TRBV7-9 and TRBJ2-7, with D hard to call. The germline gives CDR1 SEHNR, CDR2 FQNEAQ (reference sequence). V gave up 3 bases and J gave up 2 bases, with 8 bases separating them. There are 13 residues in the CDR3. The CDR3 reads CASSFTTPYEQYF. DNA of the CDR3: TGTGCCAGCAGCTTCACGACACCCTACGAGCAGTACTTC.

V gene TRBV7-2 combines with J gene TRBJ1-2; tentative D call: TRBD1 (5 bases). The CDR3 has 13 amino acids. Trimming cost V 4 bases and J 12 bases, with 18 bases left between them. CDR1 is SGHTA, CDR2 FQGNSA, per germline. This CDR3 is CASSSITGRTNTF. CDR3 sequence (DNA): TGTGCCAGCAGCTCGATAACCGGACGGACAAACACCTTC.

This clone has only one observation. This chain joins TRBV19 and TRBJ2-2, with a possible D match to TRBD1 (6 bases). This CDR3 contains 16 residues. V shed 3 bases and J shed 3 bases, with 14 bases lying between them. Germline V lookup: CDR1 LNHDA, CDR2 SQIVND (reference sequence). CDR3 sequence reads: CASSIKEQGYTGELFF. DNA of the CDR3: TGTGCCAGTAGTATTAAAGAACAGGGATACACCGGGGAGCTGTTTTTT.

This chain connects TRBV7-2 to TRBJ1-3; D is possibly TRBD1 (6 bases). CDR1 is SGHTA and CDR2 is FQGNSA in the germline V gene. The length of the CDR3 is 15 residues. V dropped 2 bases and J dropped 0 bases, with 8 bases sitting between them. CDR3: CASSLTGTSGNTIYF. CDR3 bases: TGTGCCAGCAGCTTAACAGGGACCTCTGGAAACACCATATATTTT.

The chain links TRBV2 to TRBJ2-3, with D hard to call. Trimming stripped 4 bases from V and 3 bases from J, with 5 bases between. CDR3 length: 12 amino acids. From germline, CDR1 is SNHLY and CDR2 FYNNEI. CDR3: CASSVNTDTQYF. Written as DNA, the CDR3 is TGTGCCAGCAGTGTAAATACAGATACGCAGTATTTT. Full variable domain (remainder filled in from reference TRBV2 and TRBJ2-3): EPEVTQTPSHQVTQMGQEVILRCVPISNHLYFYWYRQILGQKVEFLVSFYNNEISEKSEIFDDQFSVERPDGSNFTLKIRSTKLEDSAMYFCASSVNTDTQYFGPGTRLTVL.

The CDR3 nucleotides are TGTGCCAGCAGCTTAGGGACAGCGAACACTGAAGCTTTCTTT. Its protein is CASSLGTANTEAFF. J is TRBJ1-1 and V is TRBV7-2; possible D gene TRBD1, 6 bases. This CDR3 spans 14 amino acids. V was clipped by 1 base and J by 1 base, with 7 bases between them. Germline V gives CDR1 SGHTA, CDR2 FQGNSA. The full variable domain, in which reference TRBV7-2 and TRBJ1-1 provide the parts outside the CDR3, is GAGVSQSPSNKVTEKGKDVELRCDPISGHTALYWYRQSLGQGLEFLIYFQGNSAPDKSGLPSDRFSAERTGGSVSTLTIQRTQQEDSAVYLCASSLGTANTEAFFGQGTRLTVV.

This clone was counted a few times. V and J are TRBV30 and TRBJ1-1, with D maybe TRBD1 (5 bases). V lost 2 bases, J lost 1 base, and 11 bases lay in between. This CDR3 has 14 amino acids. Germline V CDR1 and CDR2: GTSNPN, SVGIG (reference sequence). The CDR3 region has the DNA TGTGCCTGGAGTTTACCCACAGGGAACACTGAAGCTTTCTTT. As protein: CAWSLPTGNTEAFF.

To note about this clone: Just one base apart from a much larger clone, this may be a read error. The chain joins TRBV6-1 to TRBJ1-5; 7 positions agree with TRBD1. Germline V gene sequence: CDR1 MNHNS, CDR2 SASEGT. CDR3 length equals 15 residues. The DNA for the CDR3 is TGTGCCAGCAAGTACAGGGGCGAGGGCAATCAGTCCCAGCATTTT. Translation gives CASKYRGEGNQSQHF.

The rearrangement uses TRBV30 and TRBJ1-2; no reliable D call. The V end lost 1 base, the J end lost 7 bases, and 13 bases lay between the germline ends. There are 13 residues in the CDR3. Looked up from germline, CDR1 is GTSNPN and CDR2 is SVGIG (reference sequence). The CDR3, as DNA: TGTGCCTGGAGTGCGGGTGCGGGTTCTGGCTACACCTTC. Its protein is CAWSAGAGSGYTF. The whole variable domain, remainder taken from reference TRBV30 and TRBJ1-2, is SQTIHQWPATLVQPVGSPLSLECTVEGTSNPNLYWYRQAAGRGLQLLFYSVGIGQISSEVPQNLSASRPQDRQFILSSKKLLLSDSGFYLCAWSAGAGSGYTFGSGTRLTVV.

The chain carries TRBV6-5 and TRBJ1-1, with D perhaps matching TRBD1 (5 bases). The V gene's germline CDR1 is MNHEY and CDR2 SVGAGI. The length of the CDR3 is 13 residues. Trimming pared 7 bases from V and 8 bases from J, leaving 17 bases between. CDR3 loop: CASTESDRTEAFF. In DNA form, the CDR3 reads TGTGCCAGCACCGAGTCCGACAGAACCGAAGCTTTCTTT.

The genes are TRBV5-1 and TRBJ2-1; D uncertain. CDR1 is SGHRS and CDR2 is YFSETQ in the germline V gene. This CDR3 contains 16 residues. V was shortened by 0 bases and J by 0 bases, with 10 bases between the two germline ends. This CDR3 reads CASSLAPKSSYNEQFF. CDR3 in DNA: TGCGCCAGCAGCTTGGCCCCCAAGAGCTCCTACAATGAGCAGTTCTTC.

The rearrangement links TRBV19 to TRBJ2-4; tentatively, D is TRBD1 (5 bases). V lost 5 bases to trimming and J lost 5 bases, with 13 bases between them. Germline lookup yields CDR1 LNHDA and CDR2 SQIVND (reference sequence). This CDR3 contains 14 residues. DNA for the CDR3: TGTGCCAGTAGTCGGCAGGACAATCAAAACATTCAGTACTTC. This codes for CASSRQDNQNIQYF. Together with reference TRBV19 and TRBJ2-4, the CDR3 gives the full variable domain: DGGITQSPKYLFRKEGQNVTLSCEQNLNHDAMYWYRQDPGQGLRLIYYSQIVNDFQKGDIAEGYSVSREKKESFPLTVTSAQKNPTAFYLCASSRQDNQNIQYFGAGTRLSVL.